These T cell receptor beta chains were read from a single sample in a study of T cells after yellow fever vaccination. From the 5' RACE reads, TCRdb called clonotypes with MiXCR, one entry per CDR3 protein. The data contain about 170,000 distinct CDR3 sequences, approximately 11% of them singletons. Material: CD8+ T cells sorted from PBMCs, obtained 15 days after the yellow fever booster vaccination. Source of these receptors: a man younger than 35 who received the YFV17D yellow fever vaccine. Each CDR3 is given with its conserved first and last residue. A D gene is named only where the DNA matches it firmly. Clone size is given for some rows only: seen once, a few or many times, or a class if the clone is expanded.

V gene	J gene	clone size	D gene	CDR3 DNA	CDR3 protein
TRBV12-3/TRBV12-4	TRBJ2-5	few	TRBD2	TGTGCCTGCCATGATGGGGAGGGATGGGAGACCCAGTACTTC	CACHDGEGWETQYF
TRBV9	TRBJ2-1	many	-	TGTGCCAGCAGCGATCGACAGGAGCAGTTCTTC	CASSDRQEQFF
TRBV15	TRBJ2-5	-	-	TGTGCCACCAGCTCCCATCGGGGCAGTCAAGAGACCCAGTACTTC	CATSSHRGSQETQYF
TRBV6-5	TRBJ2-7	-	-	TGTGCCAGCAGCCATAAAACCCGGGACGTACCTCACGAGCAGTACTTC	CASSHKTRDVPHEQYF
TRBV27	TRBJ2-7	few	-	TGTGCCAGCAGTTATGCGCGGAAGTACGAGCAGTACTTC	CASSYARKYEQYF
TRBV4-1	TRBJ1-5	-	-	TGCGCCAGCAGCCAAGAAGGCGGGATCGGTCAGCCCCAGCATTTT	CASSQEGGIGQPQHF
TRBV10-3	TRBJ1-2	-	-	TGTGCCATCCCAGGACCCTTAGGATCGGGCTACACCTTC	CAIPGPLGSGYTF
TRBV20-1	TRBJ1-3	once	-	TGCAGTGCCGGGGGGGAGGAACAGCCCTTCTCTGGAAACACCATATATTTT	CSAGGEEQPFSGNTIYF
TRBV20-1	TRBJ2-7	once	-	TGCAGTGCTTTACTCGGCTGGGAGCAGTACTTC	CSALLGWEQYF
TRBV11-2	TRBJ2-3	many	TRBD2	TGTGCCAGCAGCTACCTAGCGGGGGGAACGGATACGCAGTATTTT	CASSYLAGGTDTQYF
TRBV7-9	TRBJ1-1	many	-	TGTGCCAGCAGCCTCGCAGGTGCTGAAGCTTTCTTT	CASSLAGAEAFF
TRBV7-6	TRBJ1-1	many	TRBD1	TGTGCCAGCAGCCCTAGACAGGGTAGGAGTGTCACTGAAGCTTTCTTT	CASSPRQGRSVTEAFF
TRBV7-9	TRBJ1-2	few	-	TGTGCCAGCAGCTTAAGTAACTATGGCTACACCTTC	CASSLSNYGYTF
TRBV11-1	TRBJ2-2	few	-	TGTGCCAGCAGCTGGTACTCGGGCCACACCGGGGAGCTGTTTTTT	CASSWYSGHTGELFF
TRBV5-5	TRBJ1-2	many	TRBD1	TGTGCCAGCAGCAGACAGGGGGCTCCCGTCTATGGCTACACCTTC	CASSRQGAPVYGYTF